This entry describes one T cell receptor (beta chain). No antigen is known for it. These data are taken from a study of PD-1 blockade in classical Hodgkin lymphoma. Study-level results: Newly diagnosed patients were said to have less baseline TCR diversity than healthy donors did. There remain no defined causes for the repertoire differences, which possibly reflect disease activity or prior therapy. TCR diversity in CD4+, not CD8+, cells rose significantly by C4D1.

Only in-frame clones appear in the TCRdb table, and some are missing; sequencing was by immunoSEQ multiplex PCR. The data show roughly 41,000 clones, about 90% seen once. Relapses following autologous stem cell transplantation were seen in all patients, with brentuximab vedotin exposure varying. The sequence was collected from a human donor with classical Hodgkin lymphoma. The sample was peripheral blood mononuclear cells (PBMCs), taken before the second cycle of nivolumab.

CDR3 sequence: CASSPGAEIFGGYTF. For the CDR3, the DNA is TGCGCCAGCAGCCCCGGGGCAGAGATTTTTGGTGGCTACACCTTC. V usage is TRBV4-1 and J usage is TRBJ1-2; D might be TRBD1 (5 bases). This CDR3 is 15 amino acids long. V was pared by 4 bases and J by 7 bases, with 19 bases between. The germline gives CDR1 MGHRA, CDR2 YSYEKL.